The next 16 T cell receptor beta chains were all read from a single sample in a study of human T cells and chemical hapten exposure. Time point defined: healthy volunteer bleed at 2 weeks. Blood, whole and unfractionated, served as the source for total RNA extraction. Using its own MiXCR run on the RACE reads, TCRdb lists one record per CDR3 protein. The sample yields some 90,000 distinct CDR3 sequences, around 8.8% seen once. Sequenced input: whole blood. The receptors originated from a female donor in good health. Some clones in this sample may be carry-over from other donors' samples.

The DNA of the CDR3 is TGTGCCTGGAGTGTCGGGACGCATGAAGCTTTCTTT. Protein: CAWSVGTHEAFF. The chain joins TRBV30 to TRBJ1-1; tentative D call: TRBD1 (5 bases). The CDR3 contains 12 residues. Germline V CDR1 and CDR2: GTSNPN, SVGIG (reference sequence). Trimming stripped 0 bases from V and 7 bases from J, with 9 bases between.

This clonotype was detected a few times. The rearrangement links TRBV7-9 to TRBJ2-7; TRBD2 agrees at 12 bases. The V segment lost 2 bases and the J segment 7 bases; nucleotides outside the gene matches: 3. The CDR3 consists of 14 residues. The germline V gene has CDR1 SEHNR and CDR2 FQNEAQ (reference sequence). The CDR3 sequence: CASSLRLAGDEQYF. In DNA form, the CDR3 reads TGTGCCAGCAGCTTAAGACTAGCGGGAGATGAGCAGTACTTC.

This clonotype was counted only a few times. The gene calls are TRBV3-1 and TRBJ2-7; D perhaps matches TRBD2 (5 bases). Per the germline V gene, CDR1 is LGHDT and CDR2 is YNNKEL (reference sequence). This CDR3 has 15 residues. The V and J ends lost 1 base and 6 bases respectively, with 16 bases between them. CDR3 nucleotides: TGTGCCAGCAGCCAAGCCGGAGGTTCTTTTATCGAGCAGTACTTC. Protein product: CASSQAGGSFIEQYF.

This clonotype was seen a few times. The rearrangement links TRBV5-1 to TRBJ1-1; no reliable D call. Germline CDR1 is SGHRS and CDR2 is YFSETQ. V was trimmed by 4 bases and J by 3 bases, leaving 16 bases between them. This CDR3 is built from 15 residues. In nucleotides, the CDR3 is TGCGCCAGCAGCCTAAGTCCCCTTTCGGACACTGAAGCTTTCTTT. Its translation is CASSLSPLSDTEAFF.

This clonotype was detected a few times. The chain recombines TRBV5-1 with TRBJ2-2; D is unclear. V shed 2 bases and J shed 3 bases, with 8 bases lying between them. The CDR3 is made up of 14 amino acids. The V gene's germline CDR1 is SGHRS and CDR2 YFSETQ. DNA of the CDR3: TGCGCCAGCAGCTTAGGAGTTGACACCGGGGAGCTGTTTTTT. It is translated as CASSLGVDTGELFF.

Only a few counts were recorded for this clonotype. This chain connects TRBV28 to TRBJ1-4; no definite D call. The CDR3 has 15 residues. V lost 6 bases, J lost 5 bases, and 16 bases lay in between. Germline V lookup: CDR1 MDHEN, CDR2 SYDVKM. CDR3 DNA: TGTGCCAGCAGCCTAAGCGGGGTACCGAATGAAAAACTGTTTTTT. Translation: CASSLSGVPNEKLFF.

This clonotype was seen only a few times. This chain links TRBV28 with TRBJ1-1; 8 bases line up with TRBD1. This CDR3 is 15 amino acids long. After removal of 5 bases from V and 5 bases from J, the junction contained 10 bases not matched to a gene. The germline V gene has CDR1 MDHEN and CDR2 SYDVKM. This CDR3 reads CASSPPRGLGTEAFF. The CDR3 DNA sequence: TGTGCCAGCAGTCCTCCCAGGGGGCTGGGAACTGAAGCTTTCTTT.

This clonotype was seen just once. This chain connects TRBV14 to TRBJ1-1, with a weak D call TRBD1 (5 bases). This CDR3 has 14 residues. Looked up from germline, CDR1 is SGHDN and CDR2 is FVKESK. V lost 5 bases and J lost 4, with 14 bases in between. CDR3 region: CASSIQAMVTEAFF. The CDR3 region has the DNA TGTGCCAGCAGCATACAGGCTATGGTCACTGAAGCTTTCTTT.

The chain links TRBV20-1 to TRBJ1-1; tentative D call: TRBD1 (5 bases). CDR1 and CDR2 from the germline V gene are DFQATT and SNEGSKA (reference sequence). Trimming took 5 bases from V and 4 from J, leaving 14 bases between them. The CDR3 length is 13 residues. The CDR3 DNA is TGCAGTGCTCCCGTCAGGGCGGCCACTGAAGCTTTCTTT. This encodes CSAPVRAATEAFF.

Remarks on this clonotype: A junction boundary mismatches the germline segment, possibly from a read error. The chain uses TRBV7-9 and TRBJ2-3; D ambiguous. Germline V lookup: CDR1 SEHNR, CDR2 FQNEAQ (reference sequence). This CDR3 contains 14 residues. DNA of the CDR3: TGTGCCAGCAGCTTAGGGTACAACACAGATAGGCAGTATTTT. It is translated as CASSLGYNTDRQYF.

This clonotype was counted at least ten times. V gene TRBV9 combines with J gene TRBJ1-1, with a possible D match to TRBD1 (5 bases). CDR3 length equals 15 residues. With 0 bases removed from V and 0 bases from J, the gap between germline ends came to 9 bases. The germline gives CDR1 SGDLS, CDR2 YYNGEE. The CDR3 DNA is TGTGCCAGCAGCGTAGCGGGCAGGGTGAACACTGAAGCTTTCTTT. Its protein product is CASSVAGRVNTEAFF.

This clonotype was counted at least ten times. V usage is TRBV4-1 and J usage is TRBJ2-1; D is undetermined. Per germline, CDR1 MGHRA and CDR2 YSYEKL. CDR3 size: 14 residues. V was cut by 1 base and J by 6 bases, with 10 bases left in between. The CDR3 region has the DNA TGCGCCAGCAGCCAAGGTCCTAGGAGCAATGAGCAGTTCTTC. Its translation is CASSQGPRSNEQFF.

This clonotype was seen a few times. This chain connects TRBV6-6 to TRBJ1-1; no clear D gene. The germline gives CDR1 MNHNY, CDR2 SVGAGI (reference sequence). CDR3 size: 13 residues. V lost 5 bases and J lost 6, with 13 bases in between. The CDR3 DNA is TGTGCCAGCAGTGGCGCGGGAACGGCTGAAGCTTTCTTT. Protein sequence: CASSGAGTAEAFF.

This clonotype was found a few times. The genes are TRBV4-1 and TRBJ2-7, with D perhaps matching TRBD2 (7 bases). The CDR3 has 17 residues. Germline V gene lookup returns CDR1 MGHRA and CDR2 YSYEKL. V dropped 1 base and J dropped 3 bases, with 19 bases sitting between them. The CDR3 DNA reads as TGCGCCAGCAGCCAAGGAAGGGGAGGGGACAAAAACTACGAGCAGTACTTC. This encodes CASSQGRGGDKNYEQYF.

This clonotype was found many times. CDR3 sequence reads: CSATRSGLAGAHNEQFF. The CDR3 DNA reads as TGCAGTGCTACCCGGAGCGGACTAGCGGGAGCCCACAATGAGCAGTTCTTC. V is TRBV20-1 and J is TRBJ2-1; TRBD2 matches 13 bases. CDR3 length: 17 amino acids. Germline loops: CDR1 DFQATT, CDR2 SNEGSKA (reference sequence). The V gene end was trimmed by 4 bases and the J gene end by 5 bases; junction bases not matched to a gene: 11.

There are many counts of this clonotype. In nucleotides, the CDR3 is TGTGCCAGCAGCCCGACTATGAACACCGGGGAGCTGTTTTTT. The encoded protein is CASSPTMNTGELFF. The V gene is TRBV9, the J gene TRBJ2-2, with D tentatively TRBD2 (5 bases). The CDR3 loop spans 14 amino acids. The V end lost 4 bases, the J end lost 1 base, and 8 bases lay between the germline ends. Germline V gives CDR1 SGDLS, CDR2 YYNGEE.